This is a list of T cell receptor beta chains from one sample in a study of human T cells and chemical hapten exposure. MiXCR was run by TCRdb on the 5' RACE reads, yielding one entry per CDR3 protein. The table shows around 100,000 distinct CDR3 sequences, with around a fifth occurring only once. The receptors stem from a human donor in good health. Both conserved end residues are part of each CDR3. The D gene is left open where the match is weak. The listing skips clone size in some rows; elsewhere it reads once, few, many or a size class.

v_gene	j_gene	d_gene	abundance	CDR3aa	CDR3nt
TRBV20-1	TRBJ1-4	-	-	CSAFSYNEKLFF	TGCAGTGCGTTTTCCTATAATGAAAAACTGTTTTTT
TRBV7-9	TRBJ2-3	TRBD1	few	CASSPRDRAPDTQYF	TGTGCCAGCAGCCCCCGGGACAGGGCCCCAGATACGCAGTATTTT
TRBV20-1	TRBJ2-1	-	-	CSARGTEALRFLHSYNEQFF	TGCAGTGCTAGAGGGACGGAGGCGCTACGTTTTCTCCACTCCTACAATGAGCAGTTCTTC
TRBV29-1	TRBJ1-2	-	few	CSVRVNYGYTF	TGCAGCGTTCGCGTTAACTATGGCTACACCTTC
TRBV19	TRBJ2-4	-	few	CASSMAQNIQYF	TGTGCCAGTAGTATGGCCCAAAACATTCAGTACTTC
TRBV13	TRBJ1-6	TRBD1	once	CASSPSGTGVGNSPLHF	TGTGCCAGCAGCCCCTCCGGGACAGGAGTGGGAAATTCACCCCTCCACTTT
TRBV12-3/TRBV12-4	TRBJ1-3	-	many	CAVTGASSGNTIYF	TGTGCCGTCACAGGTGCAAGCTCTGGAAACACCATATATTTT
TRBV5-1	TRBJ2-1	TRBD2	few	CASSLSPGGYNEQFF	TGCGCCAGCAGCTTGAGTCCGGGAGGATACAATGAGCAGTTCTTC
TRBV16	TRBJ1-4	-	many	CASSLGRTNEKLFF	TGTGCCAGCAGCCTGGGTCGGACTAATGAAAAACTGTTTTTT
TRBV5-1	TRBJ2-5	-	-	CASSLSSAQETQYF	TGCGCCAGCAGCTTATCATCAGCGCAAGAGACCCAGTACTTC
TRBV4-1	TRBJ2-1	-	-	CASSQGVQGPGGEQFF	TGCGCCAGCAGCCAGGGAGTTCAGGGGCCGGGGGGTGAGCAGTTCTTC
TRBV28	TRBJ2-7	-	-	CASSPPVGSHEQYF	TGTGCCAGCAGCCCCCCCGTTGGGAGCCACGAGCAGTACTTC
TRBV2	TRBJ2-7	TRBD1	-	CASRVQGSPYEQYF	TGTGCCAGCAGAGTACAGGGGAGTCCCTACGAGCAGTACTTC
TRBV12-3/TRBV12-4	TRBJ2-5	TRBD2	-	CASSPRTSDTGTQYF	TGTGCCAGCAGTCCGCGGACTAGCGACACCGGGACCCAGTACTTC
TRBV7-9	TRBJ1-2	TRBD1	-	CASSYRDSELLYGYTF	TGTGCCAGCAGCTACCGGGACAGTGAGCTTCTCTATGGCTACACCTTC
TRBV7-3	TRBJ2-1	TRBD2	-	CASSLRSGSGRSGEQFF	TGTGCCAGCAGCTTAAGGTCCGGGAGCGGGAGAAGCGGTGAGCAGTTCTTC
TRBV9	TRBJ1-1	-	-	CASSVVGGARTEAFF	TGTGCCAGCAGCGTAGTCGGGGGCGCCCGAACTGAAGCTTTCTTT
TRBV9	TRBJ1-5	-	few	CASSVGVGNQPQHF	TGTGCCAGCAGCGTAGGCGTGGGGAATCAGCCCCAGCATTTT
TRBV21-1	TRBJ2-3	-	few	CASSKRSEADTQYF	TGTGCCAGCAGCAAGAGGTCCGAGGCAGATACGCAGTATTTT
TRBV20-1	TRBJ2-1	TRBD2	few	CSVRASGRDNEQFF	TGCAGTGTTCGAGCTAGCGGGAGAGACAATGAGCAGTTCTTC
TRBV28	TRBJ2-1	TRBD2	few	CASSFLSGRGSSYNEQFF	TGTGCCAGCAGTTTCTTAAGCGGGAGGGGAAGCTCCTACAATGAGCAGTTCTTC
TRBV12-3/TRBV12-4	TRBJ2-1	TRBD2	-	CASSLVGGLNEQFF	TGTGCCAGCAGTTTAGTGGGAGGGCTGAATGAGCAGTTCTTC
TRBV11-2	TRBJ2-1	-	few	CASSYTNSGNNEQFF	TGTGCCAGCAGCTACACGAATAGCGGAAACAATGAGCAGTTCTTC
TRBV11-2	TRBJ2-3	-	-	CASSLAPDKADTQYF	TGTGCCAGCAGCTTGGCCCCGGACAAGGCAGATACGCAGTATTTT
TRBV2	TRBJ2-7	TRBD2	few	CASSGVLADPSYEQYF	TGTGCCAGCAGCGGTGTACTAGCGGACCCCTCCTACGAGCAGTACTTC
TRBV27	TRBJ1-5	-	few	CASSFGPRDGGNQPQHF	TGTGCCAGCAGTTTCGGGCCAAGGGATGGGGGCAATCAGCCCCAGCATTTT
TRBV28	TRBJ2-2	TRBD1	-	CASSPPRQGRAGELFF	TGTGCCAGCAGTCCTCCAAGACAGGGACGAGCCGGGGAGCTGTTTTTT
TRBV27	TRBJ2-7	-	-	CASAPRGGTAFYEQYF	TGTGCCAGCGCTCCCCGAGGCGGGACGGCCTTTTACGAGCAGTACTTC
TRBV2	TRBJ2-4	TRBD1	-	CASSAQTGTNIQYF	TGTGCCAGCAGTGCACAGACAGGGACAAACATTCAGTACTTC